This T cell receptor beta chain was observed in a study of shared clonotypes between healthy human individuals. As concerns this clone: No antigen is known for it.

Study donors comprised healthy, HIV-negative adults devoid of recent acute infection or vaccination. General study results and limits: Non-shared clonotypes had lower generation probabilities than clonotypes shared by all four sorted-subset donors. In having few donors, the study represented limited genetic and exposure-history diversity.

Authors' analysis steps: ImmunoSEQ sequences covered only the junction and lacked quality scores; filtering therefore differed. The data were produced by immunoSEQ multiplex PCR, yet TCRdb's version contains in-frame clones alone and is incomplete. V and J calls and clone size are copied from that table; D and trimming were computed from the DNA. The data show fewer than 350,000 clones, roughly 84% seen once. The CDR3 consists of 14 residues. The ends were cut back, 8 bases at V and 4 bases at J, with 17 bases in the middle. Germline V CDR1 and CDR2: MDHEN, SYDVKM. This TCR was sampled from a man between 18 and 29 years old in good health. The sample consisted of memory CD8+ T cells sorted from blood. The subset: CD45RO+ cells pooled with CCR7-negative TemRA cells. This sequence joins TRBV28 and TRBJ1-1, with unresolved D. The CDR3 nucleotides are TGTGCCAGCTACCCCTGGGAAGGGAGCACTGAAGCTTTCTTT. Its translation: CASYPWEGSTEAFF.